These 16 T cell receptor beta chains came from one sample sequenced in a study of regulatory T cells. Primers: 52 TRBV forward and 13 TRBJ reverse. Profiled with immunoSEQ multiplex PCR; TCRdb holds only in-frame clones, not every one. The sample carries 20,000 to 25,000 clones, approximately 93% recorded once. Sequencing used CD8+ T cells sorted from blood. Receptor source: a child aged 2-15 years with CD3G deficiency.

The gene calls are TRBV7-9 and TRBJ2-7; no firm D call. Germline values: CDR1 SEHNR, CDR2 FQNEAQ (reference sequence). The CDR3 consists of 13 residues. With 2 bases removed from V and 6 bases from J, the gap between germline ends came to 11 bases. The CDR3 spells CASSLSAGSEQYF. DNA of the CDR3: TGTGCCAGCAGCTTATCGGCTGGCTCCGAGCAGTACTTC.

For the CDR3, the DNA is TGCGCCAGCAGCAGGACAGGGGGCGACGAGCAGTACTTC. Translated, it gives CASSRTGGDEQYF. V is TRBV5-1 and J is TRBJ2-7, with 11 bases fitting TRBD1. The CDR3 has 13 amino acids. Looked up from germline, CDR1 is SGHRS and CDR2 is YFSETQ. The trim removed 4 bases at V and 5 bases at J, leaving 2 bases unmatched.

The chain combines TRBV27 with TRBJ2-2; the D is unclear. The CDR3 has 14 amino acids. The germline V and J ends were trimmed by 0 bases and 5 bases, with 7 bases remaining between them. CDR1 is MNHEY and CDR2 is SMNVEV in the germline V gene (reference sequence). In nucleotides, the CDR3 is TGTGCCAGCAGTTTATCCCCCGGGACCGGGGAGCTGTTTTTT. Its translation is CASSLSPGTGELFF.

The chain recombines TRBV7-9 with TRBJ1-3; D is ambiguous. This CDR3 region has 14 residues. V was trimmed by 1 base and J by 4 bases, leaving 8 bases between them. Germline assignment: CDR1 SEHNR and CDR2 FQNEAQ (reference sequence). The CDR3 DNA reads as TGTGCCAGCAGCTTAGGCGGCTTGGGAAACACCATATATTTT. Its protein product is CASSLGGLGNTIYF. The full variable domain, rest sourced from reference TRBV7-9 and TRBJ1-3, is DTGVSQNPRHKITKRGQNVTFRCDPISEHNRLYWYRQTLGQGPEFLTYFQNEAQLEKSRLLSDRFSAERPKGSFSTLEIQRTEQGDSAMYLCASSLGGLGNTIYFGEGSWLTVV.

The rearrangement uses TRBV28 and TRBJ2-6, with D perhaps matching TRBD1 (5 bases). V lost 5 bases and J lost 1, with 21 bases in between. This CDR3 is built from 19 residues. From germline, CDR1 is MDHEN and CDR2 SYDVKM. CDR3 in amino acids: CASSKDPGWPVSGANVLTF. The CDR3 nucleotides are TGTGCCAGCAGTAAAGACCCAGGGTGGCCGGTTTCTGGGGCCAACGTCCTGACTTTC.

The chain has TRBV28 and TRBJ2-1; D is perhaps TRBD2 (5 bases). Germline CDR1 is MDHEN and CDR2 is SYDVKM. V shed 3 bases and J shed 5 bases, with 11 bases lying between them. This CDR3 is built from 14 residues. CDR3 in amino acids: CASSFEGIDNEQFF. CDR3 nucleotide sequence: TGTGCCAGCAGTTTTGAGGGAATCGACAATGAGCAGTTCTTC.

As DNA, the CDR3 is TGTGCCAGCAGCATTAGCGGGACGGGGGGCTACGAGCAGTACTTC. This encodes CASSISGTGGYEQYF. This rearrangement joins TRBV27 to TRBJ2-7; TRBD2 aligns across 8 bases. Trimming at V came to 6 bases and at J to 3 bases, leaving 10 bases not matched to a gene. The germline gives CDR1 MNHEY, CDR2 SMNVEV (reference sequence). The CDR3 is 15 amino acids.

This sequence joins TRBV28 and TRBJ2-1; 10 nucleotides align to TRBD2. In germline, CDR1 is MDHEN, CDR2 SYDVKM. After removal of 6 bases from V and 7 bases from J, the junction contained 15 bases not matched to a gene. CDR3 length: 17 residues. The CDR3 reads CASSLLLASGSGNEQFF. In DNA form, the CDR3 reads TGTGCCAGCAGCCTACTACTGGCTAGCGGGAGTGGGAATGAGCAGTTCTTC.

The rearrangement uses TRBV28 and TRBJ2-2; 16 nucleotides agree with TRBD2. The CDR3 loop spans 19 amino acids. The germline gives CDR1 MDHEN, CDR2 SYDVKM. The trim removed 6 bases at V and 5 bases at J, leaving 12 bases unmatched. The CDR3 nucleotides read TGTGCCAGCAGCGTAGGCTCCGGGGGACTAGCGGGAGGGACCGGGGAGCTGTTTTTT. Its translation is CASSVGSGGLAGGTGELFF.

J is TRBJ2-7 and V is TRBV28, with a possible D match to TRBD1 (6 bases). Germline V gene lookup returns CDR1 MDHEN and CDR2 SYDVKM. The CDR3 totals 11 residues. V was pared by 7 bases and J by 4 bases, with 8 bases between. CDR3 sequence reads: CASTRGYEQYF. The CDR3 coding sequence is TGTGCCAGCACTAGGGGGTACGAGCAGTACTTC.

This chain connects TRBV28 to TRBJ2-7, with TRBD2 matching 8 bases. Germline-derived CDR1 and CDR2 are MDHEN and SYDVKM. V shed 2 bases, J shed 5 bases, and the junction held 11 bases outside the gene matches. CDR3 length equals 16 residues. CDR3 protein: CASSLRPGLGSHEQYF. The CDR3 nucleotides read TGTGCCAGCAGTTTACGGCCGGGACTAGGTTCCCACGAGCAGTACTTC.

Points on this clone: Other DNA sequences in this sample translate to the same CDR3. The V gene is TRBV7-8, the J gene TRBJ2-3; D ambiguous. Germline CDR1 reads SGHVS; CDR2 reads FQNEAQ. Trimming took 1 base from V and 4 from J, leaving 3 bases between them. This CDR3 has 12 residues. The CDR3, as DNA: TGTGCCAGCAGCTTAGGAGCAGATACGCAGTATTTT. This sequence encodes CASSLGADTQYF.

The genes are TRBV28 and TRBJ1-2; D may be TRBD1 (6 bases). This CDR3 has 13 residues. Germline values: CDR1 MDHEN, CDR2 SYDVKM. V dropped 7 bases and J dropped 4 bases, with 13 bases sitting between them. CDR3 in amino acids: CASTPGHPYGYTF. CDR3 in DNA: TGTGCCAGCACCCCGGGACACCCCTATGGCTACACCTTC.

This chain joins TRBV19 and TRBJ2-1, with 9 bases fitting TRBD1. The germline V gene encodes CDR1 LNHDA and CDR2 SQIVND (reference sequence). V dropped 6 bases and J dropped 6; count of bases not matched to a gene: 3. The CDR3 sequence is 13 residues long. DNA for the CDR3: TGTGCCAGTAGCGGACAGGGGATCAATGAGCAGTTCTTC. It specifies CASSGQGINEQFF.

The V gene is TRBV28, the J gene TRBJ2-2, with 13 nucleotides matching TRBD2. CDR3 length equals 16 residues. The germline gives CDR1 MDHEN, CDR2 SYDVKM. The ends lost 4 bases at V and 7 bases at J; junction bases unmatched: 6. The CDR3 DNA sequence: TGTGCCAGCAGTTCCCTGGGACTAGCGGGGTTCGGGGAGCTGTTTTTT. As protein: CASSSLGLAGFGELFF.

This clone was detected once. V and J are TRBV5-1 and TRBJ1-1; no firm D call. The CDR3 extends over 14 amino acids. Trimming left V 4 bases short and J 3 bases short, with 13 bases between. Looked up from germline, CDR1 is SGHRS and CDR2 is YFSETQ. The chain's CDR3 is CASSLLPEDTEAFF. Here the CDR3 DNA reads TGCGCCAGCAGCCTTCTACCGGAGGACACTGAAGCTTTCTTT.